Listed here is a single T cell receptor beta chain. What it binds is unknown. Trimming cost V 5 bases and J 3 bases; bases outside gene matches: 10. Per germline, CDR1 SEHNR and CDR2 FQNEAQ (reference sequence). The CDR3 is 16 residues long. The TCR alpha and TCR beta cDNA libraries, bearing sample barcodes and UMIs, were generated by 5'RACE using constant-segment primers. From the 5' RACE reads, TCRdb called clonotypes with MiXCR, one entry per CDR3 protein. Of under 650,000 distinct CDR3 sequences in the sample, approximately 18% were seen once. These data are taken from a study of T-cell memory formation after mild COVID-19. Looking at the study overall: There were largely donor-specific TCR clusters. Whole-study results and caveats: There was no confirmation that second-wave clones peaking on day 37 were SARS-CoV-2 specific.

The rearrangement joins TRBV7-9 to TRBJ2-1; 7 bases match TRBD2. The receptor was isolated from an adult woman who had mild COVID-19 (a few samples of this study predate the infection). Cell type and time point are not known. Input material: PBMCs or a T cell subset sorted from them (not recorded which). This CDR3 reads CASSGYVLAVYNEQFF. The CDR3 DNA is TGTGCCAGCAGCGGGTACGTGCTAGCGGTCTACAATGAGCAGTTCTTC.